Below, 2 T cell receptor beta chains from the same sample are listed, as sequenced in a study of blood T cell repertoires in COVID-19. Only in-frame clones appear in the TCRdb table, and some are missing; sequencing was by immunoSEQ multiplex PCR. The table shows about 140,000 clones, with about 83% occurring only once. Sequencing was carried out using peripheral blood. These receptors were taken from a middle-aged woman with acute or convalescent COVID-19.

The chain couples TRBV27 to TRBJ1-2; D call uncertain. V was clipped by 8 bases and J by 2 bases, with 18 bases between them. Germline V gives CDR1 MNHEY, CDR2 SMNVEV (reference sequence). CDR3 size: 15 residues. The CDR3 region has the DNA TGTGCCAGCTCGAAAAGTCAGCGGTTCAACTATGGCTACACCTTC. Amino acid sequence: CASSKSQRFNYGYTF.

The V and J genes are TRBV3-1 (or the pseudogene TRBV3-2) and TRBJ1-2; TRBD1 matches at 9 bases. The CDR3 runs 16 residues. V trimming: 4 bases; J trimming: 9 bases; junction bases outside the gene matches: 15. Germline CDR1 and CDR2: LGHDT and YNNKEL (reference sequence). As DNA, the CDR3 is TGTGCCAGCAGCCTCACCACAGGGGGCGGCCGGGGACGCTACACCTTC. This sequence encodes CASSLTTGGGRGRYTF.